This T cell receptor (beta chain) comes out of a study of graft-versus-host responses after intestinal transplantation. Study information: Induction using anti-thymocyte globulin, followed by tacrolimus and steroids for approximately 3 years, was given to all recipients. Findings and caveats of the study: Across patients carrying graft-donor T cell macrochimerism, allografts held high graft-versus-host to host-versus-graft clonal ratios. Investigators detected GvH clones in recipient marrow, with some emerging earlier in ileum or blood.

Sequenced by immunoSEQ multiplex PCR; TCRdb stores in-frame clones only, minus some. Seen here are about 2,000 clones, over 75% observed once, and the top ten hold more than 15%. With 4 bases clipped from V and 5 bases from J, the junction kept 6 bases outside the gene matches. The germline V gene encodes CDR1 SGHRS and CDR2 YFSETQ. CDR3 length: 15 residues. Notes on this clone: The target antigen is unknown.

Processed graft tissue released its intraepithelial and lamina propria lymphocytes. The receptor comes from a human patient who received an intestinal transplant, so some T cells may come from the graft donor. Sequenced material: ileum tissue, taken 12 days after intestinal transplant. The chain combines TRBV5-1 with TRBJ2-7; 13 bases align to TRBD2. CDR3 coding DNA: TGCGCCAGCAGCGTGACTAGCGGGAGGCCCAACGAGCAGTACTTC. Its translation is CASSVTSGRPNEQYF. Drawing the rest from reference TRBV5-1 and TRBJ2-7, the complete variable domain is KAGVTQTPRYLIKTRGQQVTLSCSPISGHRSVSWYQQTPGQGLQFLFEYFSETQRNKGNFPGRFSGRQFSNSRSEMNVSTLELGDSALYLCASSVTSGRPNEQYFGPGTRLTVT.